One and the same sample provided the 20 T cell receptor beta chains below, sequenced in a study of blood T cell repertoires in COVID-19 (dated by TCRdb to about 2020). Library construction relied on the immunoSEQ multiplex PCR assay. The clones in this table, taken by TCRdb from immuneACCESS, are in-frame only. Not every clone is retained; where verified, under half of the shortfall comes from an unresolved V gene, and the cause of the rest is unknown. The sample table lists 250,000 to 300,000 clones, about four fifths of them with a count of one. Of the sample, around 3.6% falls within the top ten clones. Sample: PBMCs or T cells enriched from blood (not recorded which). The source of these receptors is a man aged 45-60 years who had recovered from COVID-19.

In its sample, this clone was seen once. The CDR3: CASSIDRVGSGEQYF. The DNA for the CDR3 is TGTGCCAGTAGTATCGACCGGGTTGGGTCGGGCGAGCAGTACTTC. The chain recombines TRBV19 with TRBJ2-7; D is ambiguous. Per germline, CDR1 LNHDA and CDR2 SQIVND (reference sequence). This CDR3 spans 15 amino acids. V was clipped by 3 bases and J by 6 bases, with 18 bases between them.

The V gene is TRBV9, the J gene TRBJ1-2, with TRBD1 identical over 7 bases. The V gene end was trimmed by 6 bases and the J gene end by 1 base; junction bases not matched to a gene: 9. The CDR3 has 15 amino acids. Germline CDR1 and CDR2: SGDLS and YYNGEE. The CDR3 is CASTRGGGINYGYTF. CDR3 nucleotides: TGTGCCAGCACCCGAGGGGGCGGTATTAACTATGGCTACACCTTC.

The chain recombines TRBV12-5 with TRBJ2-1; TRBD1 might be the D (6 bases). Trimming left V 6 bases short and J 7 bases short, with 19 bases between. The germline V gene encodes CDR1 LGHNT and CDR2 FRNRAP. The CDR3 runs to 15 residues. CDR3 bases: TGTGCTAGTGGGACATCCCGGGACATCAGTAATGAGCAGTTCTTC. Translated, it gives CASGTSRDISNEQFF.

The gene calls are TRBV2 and TRBJ1-6; D is uncertain. The V gene lost 1 base and the J gene lost 9 bases, with 13 bases spanning the gap. Germline assignment: CDR1 SNHLY and CDR2 FYNNEI. This CDR3 region has 15 residues. The CDR3 sequence is CASSEGPGRVSPLHF. CDR3 coding DNA: TGTGCCAGCAGTGAAGGGCCGGGGAGGGTTTCACCCCTCCACTTT.

V usage is TRBV6-5 and J usage is TRBJ2-7; 7 bases match TRBD2. CDR1 and CDR2 (germline): MNHEY, SVGAGI. V shed 5 bases and J 4 bases; nucleotides not matched to a gene: 8. The CDR3 covers 14 residues. The CDR3 sequence: CASSPTFGGYEQYF. CDR3 in DNA: TGTGCCAGCAGTCCTACGTTCGGGGGGTACGAGCAGTACTTC.

V and J are TRBV7-2 and TRBJ1-6; maybe TRBD1 (6 bases). The germline V and J ends were trimmed by 4 bases and 9 bases, with 13 bases remaining between them. This CDR3 spans 14 amino acids. Germline V lookup: CDR1 SGHTA, CDR2 FQGNSA. This chain's CDR3 is CASSSLAGASPLHF. Here the CDR3 DNA reads TGTGCCAGCAGCTCTTTGGCAGGGGCTTCACCCCTCCACTTT.

The chain recombines TRBV5-6 with TRBJ1-2; perhaps TRBD1 as D (5 bases). V lost 2 bases and J lost 5, with 13 bases in between. Germline V CDR1 and CDR2: SGHDT, YYEEEE. The CDR3 runs to 14 residues. CDR3 sequence: CASSFQGRRYGYTF. The CDR3 region has the DNA TGTGCCAGCAGCTTCCAGGGTCGTCGATATGGCTACACCTTC.

This chain joins TRBV7-9 and TRBJ1-2; TRBD1 aligns across 9 bases. V lost 0 bases, J lost 5 bases, and 1 base stayed unmatched. The CDR3 has 14 residues. CDR1 is SEHNR, CDR2 FQNEAQ, per germline (reference sequence). CDR3 sequence (DNA): TGTGCCAGCAGCTTAGCCGGGACAGGGTATGGCTACACCTTC. Its translation: CASSLAGTGYGYTF.

This clone was counted a single time. The J gene is TRBJ1-1, the V gene TRBV11-3, with D possibly being TRBD1 (5 bases). The germline V gene encodes CDR1 SGHNT and CDR2 YENEEA. Between the trimmed V and J ends, which lost 4 bases and 4 bases, there was a span of 13 bases. The CDR3 consists of 14 residues. The CDR3 sequence is CASSSMGGGTEAFF. CDR3 nucleotides: TGTGCCAGCAGCTCGATGGGGGGGGGCACTGAAGCTTTCTTT.

A few counts support this clone. The rearrangement uses TRBV5-1 and TRBJ1-2; possible D gene TRBD1, 6 bases. The germline V gene encodes CDR1 SGHRS and CDR2 YFSETQ. Trimming stripped 2 bases from V and 6 bases from J, with 8 bases between. This CDR3 comprises 12 residues. The CDR3 DNA reads TGCGCCAGCAGCTTAGGGGACAATGGCTACACCTTC. This codes for CASSLGDNGYTF.

The chain uses TRBV9 and TRBJ1-2; TRBD1 aligns across 8 bases. After removal of 2 bases from V and 4 bases from J, the junction contained 10 bases not matched to a gene. The CDR3 loop spans 16 amino acids. Germline assignment: CDR1 SGDLS and CDR2 YYNGEE. CDR3 DNA: TGTGCCAGCAGCGTCCAACCGGGACAGGCTTTCTATGGCTACACCTTC. Translating it yields CASSVQPGQAFYGYTF.

This sequence joins TRBV9 and TRBJ2-1, with D perhaps matching TRBD1 (6 bases). The CDR3 has 15 residues. With 3 bases removed from V and 0 bases from J, the gap between germline ends came to 10 bases. Germline CDR1 is SGDLS and CDR2 is YYNGEE. CDR3 bases: TGTGCCAGCAGCGACGGACAGCCCTCCTACAATGAGCAGTTCTTC. Residues: CASSDGQPSYNEQFF.

The J gene is TRBJ2-2, the V gene TRBV5-6, with 10 bases aligning to TRBD2. This CDR3 comprises 16 residues. CDR1 SGHDT and CDR2 YYEEEE come from the germline V gene. V was clipped by 2 bases and J by 1 base; unmatched bases: 2. CDR3 loop: CASSFLAGVNTGELFF. The CDR3 DNA reads as TGTGCCAGCAGCTTTCTAGCGGGGGTGAACACCGGGGAGCTGTTTTTT.

The chain recombines TRBV5-1 with TRBJ2-1; 8 bases align to TRBD2. Germline CDR1 reads SGHRS; CDR2 reads YFSETQ. The ends lost 0 bases at V and 4 bases at J; junction bases unmatched: 6. The CDR3 is made up of 16 amino acids. The CDR3 protein is CASSLGTERGYNEQFF. Here the CDR3 DNA reads TGCGCCAGCAGCTTGGGGACTGAGCGGGGGTACAATGAGCAGTTCTTC.

The J gene is TRBJ2-1, the V gene TRBV9; tentative D call: TRBD2 (6 bases). Germline CDR1 SGDLS, CDR2 YYNGEE. Trimming left V 0 bases short and J 6 bases short, with 10 bases between. The CDR3 is made up of 14 amino acids. The DNA for the CDR3 is TGTGCCAGCAGCGTAGACGCGACTAGCAATGAGCAGTTCTTC. It yields the protein CASSVDATSNEQFF.

The rearrangement joins TRBV3-1 (or the pseudogene TRBV3-2) to TRBJ1-1; 8 bases are a match to TRBD1. The junction had 9 bases not matched to a gene; V was cut back by 6 bases and J by 3 bases. This CDR3 comprises 15 residues. Germline-derived CDR1 and CDR2 are LGHDT and YNNKEL (reference sequence). In DNA form, the CDR3 reads TGTGCCAGCAGGCCTAACAGGGGGGGTGACACTGAAGCTTTCTTT. Amino acid sequence: CASRPNRGGDTEAFF.

J is TRBJ1-5 and V is TRBV28; D not resolved. CDR1 is MDHEN and CDR2 is SYDVKM in the germline V gene. With 6 bases removed from V and 1 base from J, the gap between germline ends came to 13 bases. CDR3 length: 15 residues. Written as DNA, the CDR3 is TGTGCCAGCAGCCTGCCCCGGGGAAGCAATCAGCCCCAGCATTTT. Protein sequence: CASSLPRGSNQPQHF.

The V and J genes are TRBV11-3 and TRBJ2-5; 13 bases match TRBD2. This CDR3 region has 16 residues. The germline CDR1 and CDR2 sequences are SGHNT and YENEEA. V shed 5 bases, J shed 0 bases, and the junction held 3 bases outside the gene matches. CDR3 in DNA: TGTGCCAGCAGCCTCGGGACTAGCGGGGACCAAGAGACCCAGTACTTC. Translation gives CASSLGTSGDQETQYF.

The genes are TRBV5-1 and TRBJ1-2; 8 bases are a match to TRBD1. Germline V gene data show CDR1 as SGHRS and CDR2 as YFSETQ. V lost 2 bases and J lost 4; bases outside the gene matches: 7. The CDR3 has 15 amino acids. The DNA for the CDR3 is TGCGCCAGCAGCTTACAGCAGGGGGCAATCTATGGCTACACCTTC. Translated: CASSLQQGAIYGYTF.

This CDR3 reads CASSLVLGQGEEKLFF. CDR3 DNA sequence: TGTGCCAGCAGCTTGGTGTTGGGACAGGGAGAAGAAAAACTGTTTTTT. This sequence joins TRBV5-6 and TRBJ1-4; 9 bases are a match to TRBD1. The CDR3 loop spans 16 amino acids. V gave up 0 bases and J gave up 8 bases; unmatched junction bases: 8. Germline V gives CDR1 SGHDT, CDR2 YYEEEE.